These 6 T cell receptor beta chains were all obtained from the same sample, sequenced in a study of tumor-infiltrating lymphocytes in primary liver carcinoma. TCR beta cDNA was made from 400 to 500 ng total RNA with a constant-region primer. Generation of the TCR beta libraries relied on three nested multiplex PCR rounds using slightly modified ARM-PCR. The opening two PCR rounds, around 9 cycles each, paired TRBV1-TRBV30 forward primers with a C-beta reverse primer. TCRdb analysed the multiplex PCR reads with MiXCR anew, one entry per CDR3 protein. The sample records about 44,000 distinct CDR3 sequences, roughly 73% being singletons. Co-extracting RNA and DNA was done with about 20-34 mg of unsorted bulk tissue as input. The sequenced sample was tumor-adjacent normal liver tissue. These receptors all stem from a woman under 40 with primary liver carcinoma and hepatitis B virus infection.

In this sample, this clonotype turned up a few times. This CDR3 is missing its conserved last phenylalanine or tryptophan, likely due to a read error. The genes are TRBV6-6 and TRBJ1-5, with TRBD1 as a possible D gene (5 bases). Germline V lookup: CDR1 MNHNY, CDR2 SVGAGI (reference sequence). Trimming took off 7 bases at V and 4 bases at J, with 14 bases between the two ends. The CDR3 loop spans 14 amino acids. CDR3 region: CASIRGDSNQPQHL. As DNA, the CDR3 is TGTGCCAGCATTCGTGGGGACTCAAATCAGCCCCAGCATCTT.

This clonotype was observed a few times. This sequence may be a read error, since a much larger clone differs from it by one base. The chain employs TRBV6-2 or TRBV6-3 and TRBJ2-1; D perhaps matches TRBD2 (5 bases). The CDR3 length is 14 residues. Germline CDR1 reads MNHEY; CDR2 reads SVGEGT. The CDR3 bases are TGTGCCAGCGGTTACCGGGAAACCCACAATGAGCAGTTCTTC. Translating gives CASGYRETHNEQFF.

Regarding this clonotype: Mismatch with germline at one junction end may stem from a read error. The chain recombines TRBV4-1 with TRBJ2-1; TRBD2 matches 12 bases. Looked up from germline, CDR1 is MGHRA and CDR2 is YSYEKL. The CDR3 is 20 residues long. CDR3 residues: CASNQEGWQGLAGRYSEQFF. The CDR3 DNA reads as TGCGCCAGCAACCAAGAGGGGTGGCAGGGACTAGCGGGTCGGTACAGTGAGCAGTTCTTC.

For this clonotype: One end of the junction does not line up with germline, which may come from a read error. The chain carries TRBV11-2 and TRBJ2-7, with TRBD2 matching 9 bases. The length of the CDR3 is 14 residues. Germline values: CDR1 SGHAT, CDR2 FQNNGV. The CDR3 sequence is CANSPIAGVKEHYF. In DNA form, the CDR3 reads TGTGCCAACAGCCCTATAGCGGGAGTGAAAGAGCATTATTTC. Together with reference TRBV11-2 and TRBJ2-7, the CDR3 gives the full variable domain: EAGVAQSPRYKIIEKRQSVAFWCNPISGHATLYWYQQILGQGPKLLIQFQNNGVVDDSQLPKDRFSAERLKGVDSTLKIQPAKLEDSAVYLCANSPIAGVKEHYFGPGTRLTVT.

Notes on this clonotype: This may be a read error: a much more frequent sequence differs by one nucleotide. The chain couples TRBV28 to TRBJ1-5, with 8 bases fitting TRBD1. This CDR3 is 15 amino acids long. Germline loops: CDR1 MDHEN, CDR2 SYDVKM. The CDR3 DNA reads TGTACCAGCAGTTTCCGCAGGGGGCAAAATCAGCCCCAGCATTTT. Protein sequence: CTSSFRRGQNQPQHF.

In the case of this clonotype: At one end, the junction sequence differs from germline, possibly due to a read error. The chain's CDR3 is CASGFEFSELFF. Here the CDR3 DNA reads TGTGCCAGCGGCTTCGAGTTCAGTGAGCTGTTCTTC. The chain recombines TRBV11-2 with TRBJ2-1; D unclear. The germline CDR1 and CDR2 sequences are SGHAT and FQNNGV. The CDR3 runs to 12 residues.